This T cell receptor beta chain was recovered during a study of blood T cell repertoires in COVID-19. Germline V gene sequence: CDR1 MDHEN, CDR2 SYDVKM. Trimming left V 2 bases short and J 0 bases short, with 11 bases between. The CDR3 sequence is 16 residues long. The repertoire was sequenced with immunoSEQ multiplex PCR; TCRdb's copy has only in-frame clones and lacks some. Of about 220,000 clones listed, about 87% are singletons. The sequence was obtained from a woman in her 30s who had recovered from COVID-19. Sequenced: PBMCs or T cells enriched from blood (not recorded which). V and J are TRBV28 and TRBJ1-5, with a tentative D call TRBD1 (6 bases). The CDR3 coding sequence is TGTGCCAGCAGTTTACACAGGGCCTATAGCAATCAGCCCCAGCATTTT. Its translation is CASSLHRAYSNQPQHF.